Below are 20 T cell receptor beta chains sequenced from a single sample in a study of blood T cells in healthy people across ages. Through a sample-barcoded 5' primer and a J-beta primer mix, a second PCR was run for roughly 7 to 11 cycles. TCRdb fed the 5' RACE reads into MiXCR, producing one record per CDR3 protein. Among some 920,000 distinct CDR3 sequences listed, about 53% were seen once. The specimen sequenced was blood. The receptor set was obtained from a woman aged 55-70 years in good health.

The chain recombines TRBV29-1 with TRBJ2-7, with 9 bases aligning to TRBD2. The J segment lost 6 bases and the V segment lost 6 bases, leaving 12 bases of the junction unmatched. The CDR3 is 14 amino acids. Germline CDR1 reads SQVTM; CDR2 reads ANQGSEA. The CDR3 DNA is TGCAGCGTCCAGAAATTAGCGGGAGTATTCGAGCAGTACTTC. It specifies CSVQKLAGVFEQYF.

This clonotype was observed at least ten times. The J gene is TRBJ2-7, the V gene TRBV10-3; D remains unclear. The germline V and J ends were trimmed by 0 bases and 1 base, with 4 bases remaining between them. Germline lookup yields CDR1 ENHRY and CDR2 SYGVKD. There are 13 residues in the CDR3. The DNA of the CDR3 is TGTGCCATCAGTGAGTCGAGTTCCTACGAGCAGTACTTC. It codes for CAISESSSYEQYF.

This clonotype has more than one count but fewer than ten. CDR3 in DNA: TGTGCCACCAGTGATGAGGCTGCGCCCAGGGCAAGCACAGATACGCAGTATTTT. It encodes CATSDEAAPRASTDTQYF. J is TRBJ2-3 and V is TRBV24-1; D perhaps matches TRBD1 (5 bases). CDR1 is KGHDR and CDR2 is SFDVKD in the germline V gene. The V and J ends lost 3 bases and 0 bases respectively, with 18 bases between them. CDR3 length: 18 amino acids.

This chain connects TRBV4-2 to TRBJ2-4, with 8 bases lining up with TRBD2. This CDR3 has 17 residues. After removal of 4 bases from V and 3 bases from J, the junction contained 11 bases not matched to a gene. In germline, CDR1 is LGHNA, CDR2 YNFKEQ. The CDR3 region is CASSRDRAGGLKNIQYF. In nucleotides, the CDR3 is TGTGCCAGCAGCCGAGATCGGGCGGGGGGTCTCAAAAACATTCAGTACTTC.

This clonotype occurred a few times. This chain joins TRBV11-2 and TRBJ2-5; TRBD1 might be the D (6 bases). V shed 3 bases and J shed 4 bases, with 15 bases lying between them. This CDR3 comprises 15 residues. Germline lookup yields CDR1 SGHAT and CDR2 FQNNGV. CDR3 region: CASSFRGGLVETQYF. The CDR3 DNA sequence: TGTGCCAGCAGCTTCAGGGGTGGGTTGGTAGAGACCCAGTACTTC.

The chain links TRBV7-9 to TRBJ2-5, with unresolved D. V was clipped by 1 base and J by 7 bases, with 13 bases between them. CDR1 SEHNR and CDR2 FQNEAQ come from the germline V gene (reference sequence). The CDR3 totals 14 residues. This CDR3 reads CASSLGVEIGTQYF. The CDR3 DNA is TGTGCCAGCAGCTTAGGAGTAGAGATTGGGACCCAGTACTTC.

This clonotype was counted a few times. The chain links TRBV7-2 to TRBJ2-3; no definite D call. The V gene's germline CDR1 is SGHTA and CDR2 FQGNSA. The CDR3 covers 12 residues. Trimming stripped 2 bases from V and 5 bases from J, with 5 bases between. CDR3 sequence: CASSLSEDTQYF. CDR3 DNA sequence: TGTGCCAGCAGCTTATCGGAAGATACGCAGTATTTT.

This clonotype was seen a few times. The chain has TRBV20-1 and TRBJ2-1, with TRBD2 identical over 14 bases. The CDR3 runs to 17 residues. V dropped 3 bases and J dropped 7; count of bases not matched to a gene: 11. Germline V gene sequence: CDR1 DFQATT, CDR2 SNEGSKA (reference sequence). The CDR3 loop is CSASPTRLAGGGNEQFF. As DNA, the CDR3 is TGCAGTGCTAGTCCCACACGACTAGCGGGAGGGGGTAATGAGCAGTTCTTC.

V is TRBV7-8 and J is TRBJ2-7, with 9 bases matching TRBD1. The CDR3 is 17 residues long. Germline V CDR1 and CDR2: SGHVS, FQNEAQ. Unmatched junction bases numbered 13, after V lost 3 bases and J lost 4 bases. The CDR3: CASSFFLGTGIRYEQYF. Written as DNA, the CDR3 is TGTGCCAGCAGCTTTTTTCTCGGGACAGGGATTCGGTACGAGCAGTACTTC. Full variable domain (rest looked up from reference TRBV7-8 and TRBJ2-7): GAGVSQSPRYKVAKRGQDVALRCDPISGHVSLFWYQQALGQGPEFLTYFQNEAQLDKSGLPSDRFFAERPEGSVSTLKIQRTQQEDSAVYLCASSFFLGTGIRYEQYFGPGTRLTVT.

Notes on this clonotype: The junction departs from the called germline gene at one end, perhaps through a read error. The chain is built from TRBV6-2 or TRBV6-3 and TRBJ2-7; the match to TRBD1 covers 7 bases. Germline V gives CDR1 MNHEY, CDR2 SVGEGT. This CDR3 has 12 amino acids. The CDR3 sequence is CVSSRQGYEQYF. CDR3 in DNA: TGTGTCAGCAGTCGACAGGGCTACGAGCAGTACTTC.

CDR3 nucleotides: TGTGCCAGCAGCGCTGATATTTGGGGGGAGTTAACCCCAATAGGAGACTACAATGAGCAGTACTTC. Protein product: CASSADIWGELTPIGDYNEQYF. The chain employs TRBV4-2 and TRBJ2-5, with a tentative D call TRBD2 (6 bases). V was pared by 5 bases and J by 11 bases, with 45 bases between. CDR3 length equals 22 residues. Germline V gene data show CDR1 as LGHNA and CDR2 as YNFKEQ.

This sequence joins TRBV7-2 and TRBJ2-7; tentatively, D is TRBD2 (6 bases). This CDR3 contains 15 residues. V dropped 5 bases and J dropped 2 bases, with 16 bases sitting between them. The germline gives CDR1 SGHTA, CDR2 FQGNSA. This CDR3 is CASSRLGGITYEQYF. The DNA of the CDR3 is TGTGCCAGCAGCCGCCTGGGCGGGATAACCTACGAGCAGTACTTC.

The V gene is TRBV4-3, the J gene TRBJ2-7, with D tentatively TRBD1 (6 bases). The CDR3 loop spans 15 amino acids. V was shortened by 0 bases and J by 3 bases, with 12 bases between the two germline ends. Germline V gives CDR1 LGHNA, CDR2 YSLEER. CDR3 nucleotides: TGCGCCAGCAGCCAAGACGGCAGGGGTCTCTACGAGCAGTACTTC. Protein product: CASSQDGRGLYEQYF.

This clonotype has only a few counts. The CDR3 DNA reads as TGTGCCAGCAGTCCACCGGGACTAGCGGGCCATAGGGAGACCCAGTACTTC. It codes for CASSPPGLAGHRETQYF. This chain links TRBV7-2 with TRBJ2-5, with TRBD2 identical over 12 bases. CDR3 length: 17 amino acids. V lost 6 bases, J lost 5 bases, and 13 bases stayed unmatched. CDR1 and CDR2 from the germline V gene are SGHTA and FQGNSA.

Here the CDR3 DNA reads TGTGCCATTCAGGGAAGGGGTGAGCAGTTCTTC. Its translation is CAIQGRGEQFF. This sequence joins TRBV6-2 or TRBV6-3 and TRBJ2-1; TRBD1 is a possible D gene (5 bases). The CDR3 covers 11 residues. Trimming stripped 10 bases from V and 9 bases from J, with 13 bases between. Germline V gives CDR1 MNHEY, CDR2 SVGEGT.

The chain is built from TRBV12-3 or TRBV12-4 and TRBJ1-2; 7 bases line up with TRBD1. This CDR3 has 12 residues. The V gene end was trimmed by 3 bases and the J gene end by 11 bases; junction bases not matched to a gene: 6. The CDR3 region is CASSFAPDRYTF. The CDR3 region has the DNA TGTGCCAGCAGTTTTGCCCCGGACAGGTACACCTTC.

This chain joins TRBV5-1 and TRBJ2-5, with D possibly TRBD2 on 5 matching bases. Germline V gene lookup returns CDR1 SGHRS and CDR2 YFSETQ. V was cut by 6 bases and J by 5 bases, with 14 bases left in between. There are 13 residues in the CDR3. The DNA for the CDR3 is TGCGCCAGCACCCTGGATAGGGAGGAGACCCAGTACTTC. Residues: CASTLDREETQYF. The full variable domain, completed using reference TRBV5-1 and TRBJ2-5, is KAGVTQTPRYLIKTRGQQVTLSCSPISGHRSVSWYQQTPGQGLQFLFEYFSETQRNKGNFPGRFSGRQFSNSRSEMNVSTLELGDSALYLCASTLDREETQYFGPGTRLLVL.

This clonotype appeared a few times. This rearrangement joins TRBV20-1 to TRBJ2-4; D not certain. With the DNA end fitting TRBJ2-7 better, the J assignment may be wrong. The CDR3 is 15 residues long. CDR1 DFQATT and CDR2 SNEGSKA come from the germline V gene (reference sequence). The DNA for the CDR3 is TGCAGTGCTAGAGATCGGTCAGGTATAACCTACGAGCAGTACTTC. This encodes CSARDRSGITYEQYF.

This clonotype was detected only a few times. V is TRBV12-3 or TRBV12-4 and J is TRBJ2-1; 14 nucleotides match TRBD2. There are 14 residues in the CDR3. Trimming took 6 bases from V and 6 from J; bases not matched to a gene: 1. The CDR3 loop is CASSGLAGGNEQFF. CDR3 bases: TGTGCCAGCAGCGGACTAGCGGGAGGCAATGAGCAGTTCTTC.

The chain carries TRBV12-3 or TRBV12-4 and TRBJ1-5, with D unresolved. This CDR3 is 16 amino acids long. Trimming shortened V by 3 bases and J by 3 bases, and 15 bases separated the two germline ends. This CDR3 reads CASSFVLGSVNQPQHF. CDR3 coding DNA: TGTGCCAGCAGTTTCGTGCTGGGGTCGGTCAATCAGCCCCAGCATTTT.